This T cell receptor (beta chain) was documented in a study of vaccination and CD4 T cells after COVID-19. Study at large: Median draw time for post-COVID samples was about 100 days post-diagnosis (range 35 to 161).

Cultured CD4+ T cells had their DNA profiled by the Oncomine TCR Beta short-read assay. TCRdb processed the PCR reads anew with MiXCR; each CDR3 protein has one entry. This sample carries about 11,000 distinct CDR3 sequences, 40% to 50% of them seen once, and the ten largest clones take roughly 28%. As concerns this clonotype: As yet, its antigen is unknown.

Treatment here: approximately 9-day PBMC culture with coronavirus spike peptide pools or control peptides (ViraFEST assay). There are 15 residues in the CDR3. The receptor's source is a human donor who had recovered from COVID-19. The specimen sequenced was CD4+ T cells from blood, cultured in vitro. The chain combines TRBV21-1 with TRBJ2-7; whether TRBD1, the table's D call, matches the DNA was not checked. TRBV21-1 is tagged as a pseudogene. The CDR3 here is CASNTGGKRSYEQYF. The CDR3 nucleotides read TGTGCCAGCAATACAGGGGGAAAACGCTCCTACGAGCAGTACTTC.